This TCR beta chain originates from a study of regulatory T cells in long-lasting Graves disease. In the study overall: The term persistent Graves' disease signified upward of 5 years on antithyroid drugs with positive TSH receptor antibodies. Study-wide results and limits: Persistent Graves' patients showed less TCR diversity than newly diagnosed ones. Patients with persistent disease showed a bias toward TRBV28, TRBJ1-2 and TRBJ2-5.

The sample holds a few counts of this clonotype. Its target is not known. This CDR3 has 15 amino acids. Germline V lookup: CDR1 SGHRS, CDR2 YFSETQ. V shed 0 bases and J 2 bases; nucleotides not matched to a gene: 2. Arm-PCR of CDR3 regions and iRepertoire HTBI primers were used to build TCR beta libraries. Each CDR3 protein is one row after TCRdb ran MiXCR on the multiplex PCR reads. The sample lists about 470,000 distinct CDR3 sequences; about 22% were seen once. Time point denoted: persistent/refractory GD, antithyroid drugs over 5 years with positive TRAb. With RNA extracted from PBMCs as input, the TCR library was made. Patients came from an endocrinology department in Xi'an, China.

The TCR comes from a female donor with Graves disease. J is TRBJ2-1 and V is TRBV5-1; 7 bases line up with TRBD2. The sequences come from peripheral blood mononuclear cells (PBMCs), collected when the disease was refractory, from a patient treated with antithyroid drugs. Here the CDR3 DNA reads TGCGCCAGCAGCTTGGAAGCGGGGACCTACAATGAGCAGTTCTTC. Its protein product is CASSLEAGTYNEQFF.